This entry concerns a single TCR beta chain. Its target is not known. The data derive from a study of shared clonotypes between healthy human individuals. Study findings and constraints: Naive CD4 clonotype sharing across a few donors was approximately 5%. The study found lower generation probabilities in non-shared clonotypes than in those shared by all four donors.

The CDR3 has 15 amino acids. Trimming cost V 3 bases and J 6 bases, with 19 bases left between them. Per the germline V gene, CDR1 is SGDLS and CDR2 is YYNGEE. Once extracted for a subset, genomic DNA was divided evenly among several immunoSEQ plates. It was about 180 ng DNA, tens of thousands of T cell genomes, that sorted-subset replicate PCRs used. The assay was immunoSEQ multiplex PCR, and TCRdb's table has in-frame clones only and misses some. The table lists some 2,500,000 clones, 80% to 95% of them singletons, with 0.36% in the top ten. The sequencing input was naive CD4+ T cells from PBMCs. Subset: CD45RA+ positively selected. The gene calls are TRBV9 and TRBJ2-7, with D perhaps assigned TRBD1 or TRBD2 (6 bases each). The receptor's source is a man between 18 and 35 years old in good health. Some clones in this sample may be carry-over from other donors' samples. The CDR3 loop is CASSESSGARSEQYF. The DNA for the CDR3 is TGTGCCAGCAGCGAGAGCTCGGGGGCGCGGTCCGAGCAGTACTTC.